The 21 T cell receptor beta chains listed next were all sequenced from one sample in a study of blood T cell repertoires in COVID-19. Assay used: immunoSEQ multiplex PCR; TCRdb lists only in-frame clones, some missing. The profile covers about 120,000 clones, with 90% appearing a single time and 1.8% taken by the ten largest. The sequenced sample consisted of peripheral blood. The receptors were sampled from a human donor with active COVID-19. The donor label of this sample is uncertain.

The chain uses TRBV12-3 or TRBV12-4 and TRBJ1-2, with D unresolved. V was cut by 3 bases and J by 8 bases, with 4 bases left in between. This CDR3 is built from 10 residues. In DNA, the CDR3 is TGTGCCAGCAGTTTCAAAGGCTACACCTTC. Its translation is CASSFKGYTF.

The J gene is TRBJ1-2, the V gene TRBV7-2; a weak D match, TRBD1 (5 bases). The CDR3 runs 13 residues. Trimming took 5 bases from V and 3 from J, leaving 10 bases between them. CDR1 and CDR2 (germline): SGHTA, FQGNSA. The CDR3 is CASSRAGDYGYTF. The DNA for the CDR3 is TGTGCCAGCAGCCGCGCGGGGGACTATGGCTACACCTTC.

The chain has TRBV29-1 and TRBJ1-2; 8 bases align to TRBD1. This CDR3 comprises 15 residues. Germline loops: CDR1 SQVTM, CDR2 ANQGSEA. J gave up 7 bases and V 1 base, and 11 bases lay outside the gene matches. The CDR3 DNA reads as TGCAGCGTTGAAGCTTTCGACAGGGGACTTGGTGGCTACACCTTC. Protein sequence: CSVEAFDRGLGGYTF.

The gene calls are TRBV5-1 and TRBJ2-3; D is unclear. Trimming took off 4 bases at V and 1 base at J, with 13 bases between the two ends. Germline CDR1 SGHRS, CDR2 YFSETQ. The CDR3 runs 15 residues. CDR3 DNA sequence: TGCGCCAGCAGCACTGGCGGAGATCGCACAGATACGCAGTATTTT. Translation gives CASSTGGDRTDTQYF.

The chain links TRBV11-2 to TRBJ2-3, with 10 bases lining up with TRBD2. CDR1 is SGHAT, CDR2 FQNNGV, per germline. This CDR3 contains 14 residues. The V and J ends lost 4 bases and 4 bases, in that order; junction bases with no gene match: 2. Here the CDR3 reads CASSSSGGPDTQYF. The DNA of the CDR3 is TGTGCCAGCAGCTCTAGCGGGGGTCCAGATACGCAGTATTTT.

The CDR3 loop is CASSFRDRGSPEAFF. In DNA form, the CDR3 reads TGTGCCAGCAGCTTCCGGGACAGGGGGAGTCCTGAAGCTTTCTTT. V and J are TRBV5-4 and TRBJ1-1, with 11 bases identical to TRBD1. The J segment lost 6 bases and the V segment lost 2 bases, leaving 6 bases of the junction unmatched. Per the germline V gene, CDR1 is SGHNT and CDR2 is YYREEE (reference sequence). The length of the CDR3 is 15 residues.

The CDR3 DNA reads TGCGCCAGCAGCTTTAGAGTGAACACTGAAGCTTTCTTT. It codes for CASSFRVNTEAFF. The V call is TRBV5-1, the J call TRBJ1-1; D unclear. Germline assignment: CDR1 SGHRS and CDR2 YFSETQ. V shed 2 bases and J shed 0 bases, with 5 bases lying between them. The CDR3 contains 13 residues.

V usage is TRBV30 and J usage is TRBJ1-2; 8 bases line up with TRBD1. Germline V gene lookup returns CDR1 GTSNPN and CDR2 SVGIG (reference sequence). The ends lost 8 bases at V and 4 bases at J; junction bases unmatched: 9. The CDR3 extends over 13 amino acids. In DNA, the CDR3 is TGTGCCGGAACAGGGGGTCCTGGCTATGGCTACACCTTC. Translation: CAGTGGPGYGYTF.

The chain couples TRBV3-1 (or the pseudogene TRBV3-2) to TRBJ2-7; the match to TRBD1 covers 9 bases. Germline CDR1 is LGHDT and CDR2 is YNNKEL (reference sequence). The CDR3 extends over 17 amino acids. Unmatched junction bases numbered 14, after V lost 2 bases and J lost 6 bases. The CDR3 DNA reads as TGTGCCAGCAGCCAATCTTCCCTCGGGACAGGGCATGGCGAGCAGTACTTC. Encoded protein: CASSQSSLGTGHGEQYF.

The V and J genes are TRBV29-1 and TRBJ2-7; D gene ambiguous. The CDR3 consists of 11 residues. Germline CDR1 SQVTM, CDR2 ANQGSEA. CDR3 region: CSYRSSYEQYF. The CDR3 DNA follows: TGCAGTTACAGAAGCTCCTACGAGCAGTACTTC.

The V call is TRBV28, the J call TRBJ2-1, with TRBD1 matching 8 bases. Germline assignment: CDR1 MDHEN and CDR2 SYDVKM. This CDR3 is built from 16 residues. Trimming removed 7 bases from V and 0 bases from J; junction bases left unmatched: 8. Written as DNA, the CDR3 is TGTGCCAGCATCGGGGACAGGAGGAGCTCCTACAATGAGCAGTTCTTC. Residues: CASIGDRRSSYNEQFF.

This chain joins TRBV6-1 and TRBJ1-4; possible D gene TRBD1, 6 bases. With 0 bases removed from V and 9 bases from J, the gap between germline ends came to 11 bases. The CDR3 extends over 14 amino acids. The V gene's germline CDR1 is MNHNS and CDR2 SASEGT. CDR3: CASSEAGQGKKLFF. For the CDR3, the DNA is TGTGCCAGCAGTGAAGCGGGCCAGGGGAAAAAACTGTTTTTT.

The gene calls are TRBV7-8 and TRBJ1-5; TRBD1 is a possible D gene (6 bases). The length of the CDR3 is 19 residues. The germline V and J ends were trimmed by 1 base and 3 bases, with 22 bases remaining between them. CDR1 SGHVS and CDR2 FQNEAQ come from the germline V gene. DNA of the CDR3: TGTGCCAGCAGCTTAGTATCGGGCCTCCGGGGGGGCCTCAATCAGCCCCAGCATTTT. As protein: CASSLVSGLRGGLNQPQHF.

V gene TRBV6-5 combines with J gene TRBJ1-6; 8 bases agree with TRBD1. The length of the CDR3 is 14 residues. With V trimmed by 7 bases and J by 9 bases, 8 bases remained unmatched. The germline gives CDR1 MNHEY, CDR2 SVGAGI. The DNA for the CDR3 is TGTGCCAGCACTTCAGGGGGCCCTAGTTCACCCCTCCACTTT. Translating gives CASTSGGPSSPLHF.

The gene calls are TRBV5-6 and TRBJ1-1, with a tentative D call TRBD1 (6 bases). Trimming took 3 bases from V and 0 from J, leaving 15 bases between them. The CDR3 spans 16 residues. Germline V CDR1 and CDR2: SGHDT, YYEEEE. CDR3 nucleotide sequence: TGTGCCAGCAGCTCCGGGGGGGCGTTCATGAACACTGAAGCTTTCTTT. Residues: CASSSGGAFMNTEAFF.

V usage is TRBV28 and J usage is TRBJ1-2; weak D call: TRBD1 (6 bases). This CDR3 spans 14 amino acids. The germline CDR1 and CDR2 sequences are MDHEN and SYDVKM. V dropped 2 bases and J dropped 4 bases, with 11 bases sitting between them. As DNA, the CDR3 is TGTGCCAGCAGTTTAGGGGGCGCTGGCTATGGCTACACCTTC. Its protein is CASSLGGAGYGYTF.

The chain employs TRBV7-2 and TRBJ1-1; the D gene is possibly TRBD1 (5 bases). Germline CDR1 SGHTA, CDR2 FQGNSA. Trimming removed 4 bases from V and 10 bases from J, with 13 bases in between. This CDR3 spans 12 amino acids. The CDR3 bases are TGTGCCAGCAGCTCCACAGGCCCCCGAGCTTTCTTT. This sequence encodes CASSSTGPRAFF.

The chain has TRBV30 and TRBJ1-4, with D maybe TRBD1 (6 bases). V lost 1 base to trimming and J lost 0 bases, with 12 bases between them. The germline V gene encodes CDR1 GTSNPN and CDR2 SVGIG (reference sequence). The CDR3 sequence is 16 residues long. The CDR3 DNA reads as TGTGCCTGGAGTGGGACAGCGACGACAACTAATGAAAAACTGTTTTTT. Amino acids: CAWSGTATTTNEKLFF.

This clone came up once. The chain is built from TRBV19 and TRBJ2-2, with D possibly matching TRBD1 (5 bases). The CDR3 is made up of 13 amino acids. The V and J ends lost 3 bases and 5 bases respectively, with 7 bases between them. The germline CDR1 and CDR2 sequences are LNHDA and SQIVND (reference sequence). CDR3 residues: CASSIRGTGELFF. Written as DNA, the CDR3 is TGTGCCAGTAGTATTAGGGGTACCGGGGAGCTGTTTTTT.

This clone was seen a single time. This chain links TRBV19 with TRBJ1-5, with unresolved D. CDR3 length: 13 residues. Germline V gene data show CDR1 as LNHDA and CDR2 as SQIVND (reference sequence). V lost 8 bases to trimming and J lost 4 bases, with 12 bases between them. For the CDR3, the DNA is TGTGCCAGTGCGGAGAGGTGGAATCAGCCCCAGCATTTT. It is translated as CASAERWNQPQHF.

J is TRBJ2-7 and V is TRBV6-6, with 8 bases that match TRBD2. Germline V gene sequence: CDR1 MNHNY, CDR2 SVGAGI (reference sequence). CDR3 length: 15 amino acids. The J segment lost 2 bases and the V segment lost 5 bases, leaving 8 bases of the junction unmatched. CDR3 coding DNA: TGTGCCAGCAGTACCAGCGGGGGCCATACCTACGAGCAGTACTTC. Amino acid sequence: CASSTSGGHTYEQYF.